The entry below describes one T cell receptor (beta chain). No antigen is known for it. This record comes from a study of T cell responses to AZD1222 COVID-19 vaccine. The germline CDR1 and CDR2 sequences are MNHNS and SASEGT. The CDR3 contains 15 residues. Trimming took off 2 bases at V and 8 bases at J, with 16 bases between the two ends. The method was immunoSEQ multiplex PCR; TCRdb's version includes in-frame clones alone and lacks a portion of them. The repertoire holds 100,000 to 150,000 clones, with 85% to 90% as singletons. Whole-study results and caveats: Clonal diversity was possibly underestimated; the donors were predominantly white British and more often female. Just a handful of AZD1222 recipients tested seropositive at baseline. Increased Spike-specific TCR breadth and depth were observed after two AZD1222 doses.

This sequence joins TRBV6-1 and TRBJ2-1, with D perhaps assigned TRBD1 or TRBD2 (7 bases each). The source material was peripheral blood, sampled on day 0 of AZD1222 vaccination. This receptor was obtained from an adult in good health. The CDR3 region is CASSEMVRGGDEQFF. The CDR3 DNA follows: TGTGCCAGCAGTGAAATGGTCAGGGGGGGGGATGAGCAGTTCTTC.